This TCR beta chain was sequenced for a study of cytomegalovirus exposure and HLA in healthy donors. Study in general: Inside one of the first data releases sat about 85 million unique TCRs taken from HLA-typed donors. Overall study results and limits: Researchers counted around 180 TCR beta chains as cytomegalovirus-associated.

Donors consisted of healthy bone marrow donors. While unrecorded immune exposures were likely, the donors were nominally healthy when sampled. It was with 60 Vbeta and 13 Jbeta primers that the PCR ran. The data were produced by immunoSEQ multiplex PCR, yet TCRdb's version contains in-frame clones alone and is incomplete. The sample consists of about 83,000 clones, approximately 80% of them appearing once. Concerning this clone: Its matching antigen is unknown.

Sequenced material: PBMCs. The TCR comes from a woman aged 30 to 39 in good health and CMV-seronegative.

The CDR3 bases are TGTGCCAGCAGCGGAGGGTCGGGAGAGCAGTACTTC. It specifies CASSGGSGEQYF. The chain links TRBV9 to TRBJ2-7; a possible D gene is TRBD2 (5 bases). The CDR3 is 12 amino acids. Germline V CDR1 and CDR2: SGDLS, YYNGEE. The V gene lost 3 bases and the J gene lost 7 bases, with 11 bases spanning the gap.